A single sample is the source of the 26 T cell receptor beta chains below, sequenced in a study of identical twins. MiXCR, applied by TCRdb to the 5' RACE reads, yields one record per CDR3 protein. The sample records nearly 250,000 distinct CDR3 sequences, roughly 7% being singletons. The same sample was also studied in work on yellow fever vaccine responses in identical twins.

The specimen sequenced was memory (CD45RO+) T cells sorted from blood. Every receptor here comes from a woman younger than 30 in good health.

This clonotype has a handful of counts. The V call is TRBV4-1, the J call TRBJ2-1; no clear D gene. The CDR3 is 15 residues long. Trimming pared 1 base from V and 6 bases from J, leaving 13 bases between. The germline V gene encodes CDR1 MGHRA and CDR2 YSYEKL. CDR3 sequence (DNA): TGCGCCAGCAGCCAAGTCCCCCTGGGCGGCAATGAGCAGTTCTTC. Translated: CASSQVPLGGNEQFF.

This clonotype was counted between two and nine times. The J gene is TRBJ2-2, the V gene TRBV6-1; 14 nucleotides agree with TRBD2. The junction had 1 base not matched to a gene; V was cut back by 4 bases and J by 0 bases. The CDR3 totals 17 residues. Per the germline V gene, CDR1 is MNHNS and CDR2 is SASEGT. CDR3 sequence (DNA): TGTGCCAGCAGTGGGACTAGCGGGAGGTCGAACACCGGGGAGCTGTTTTTT. Amino acid sequence: CASSGTSGRSNTGELFF.

There are many counts of this clonotype. V is TRBV5-5 and J is TRBJ2-1; 10 bases fit TRBD2. This CDR3 has 16 residues. V dropped 3 bases and J dropped 7; count of bases not matched to a gene: 10. CDR1 is SGHKS and CDR2 is YYEKEE in the germline V gene (reference sequence). Written as DNA, the CDR3 is TGTGCCAGCAGCTGGGGGCTAGCGGGAGTGGAGAATGAGCAGTTCTTC. Protein: CASSWGLAGVENEQFF.

The CDR3 here is CASSLVAGVGEQYF. The CDR3 coding sequence is TGCGCCAGCAGCTTAGTAGCGGGAGTAGGGGAGCAGTACTTC. The chain carries TRBV5-1 and TRBJ2-7; 9 bases align to TRBD2. The CDR3 runs 14 residues. The V gene end was trimmed by 2 bases and the J gene end by 7 bases; junction bases not matched to a gene: 7. The V gene's germline CDR1 is SGHRS and CDR2 YFSETQ.

This clonotype has a handful of counts. The J gene is TRBJ2-2, the V gene TRBV6-1; the D gene is possibly TRBD2 (6 bases). Germline values: CDR1 MNHNS, CDR2 SASEGT. The V end lost 6 bases, the J end lost 6 bases, and 14 bases lay between the germline ends. CDR3 length equals 14 residues. CDR3 residues: CASSSGGDSGELFF. CDR3 DNA sequence: TGTGCCAGCAGCTCCGGAGGGGATTCCGGGGAGCTGTTTTTT.

At least ten counts were recorded for this clonotype. The V and J genes are TRBV27 and TRBJ2-7, with 7 bases matching TRBD1. With 4 bases clipped from V and 1 base from J, the junction kept 7 bases outside the gene matches. This CDR3 has 15 amino acids. Germline V gene data show CDR1 as MNHEY and CDR2 as SMNVEV (reference sequence). The chain's CDR3 is CASSSDRAVSYEQYF. As DNA, the CDR3 is TGTGCCAGCAGTTCTGACAGGGCGGTATCCTACGAGCAGTACTTC.

This clonotype was detected only a few times. A much more abundant neighbour one base away suggests this may be a read error. The rearrangement joins TRBV12-3 or TRBV12-4 to TRBJ2-1; TRBD2 aligns across 11 bases. The CDR3 is made up of 13 amino acids. This CDR3 reads CVSSPGTSGEQFF. CDR3 DNA: TGTGTCAGCAGTCCCGGGACTAGCGGAGAGCAGTTCTTC.

This clonotype has at least ten counts. The rearrangement uses TRBV6-2 or TRBV6-3 and TRBJ2-7; D may match TRBD1 or TRBD2 (5 bases each). Germline values: CDR1 MNHEY, CDR2 SVGEGT. The CDR3 spans 14 residues. With 7 bases removed from V and 4 bases from J, the gap between germline ends came to 17 bases. Here the CDR3 reads CASKKGTTTYEQYF. The CDR3 bases are TGTGCCAGCAAAAAAGGGACCACAACTTACGAGCAGTACTTC.

This clonotype was seen a few times. The chain links TRBV20-1 to TRBJ2-3; 10 bases match TRBD2. CDR1 DFQATT and CDR2 SNEGSKA come from the germline V gene (reference sequence). This CDR3 has 14 residues. V gave up 1 base and J gave up 5 bases; unmatched junction bases: 3. In DNA, the CDR3 is TGCAGTGCTAGAGCGGTAGCGGGGGGAGATACGCAGTATTTT. Translation gives CSARAVAGGDTQYF.

Many counts were recorded for this clonotype. CDR3 amino acids: CSARDSPTDTQYF. The CDR3 nucleotides are TGCAGTGCTAGAGATAGTCCCACAGATACGCAGTATTTT. This sequence joins TRBV20-1 and TRBJ2-3; D unclear. The CDR3 runs to 13 residues. Germline CDR1 reads DFQATT; CDR2 reads SNEGSKA (reference sequence). The V and J ends lost 0 bases and 2 bases respectively, with 6 bases between them.

This clonotype was counted between two and nine times. The rearrangement uses TRBV7-9 and TRBJ1-4; 7 nucleotides line up with TRBD1. CDR1 and CDR2 from the germline V gene are SEHNR and FQNEAQ (reference sequence). The CDR3 consists of 14 residues. The junction had 3 bases not matched to a gene; V was cut back by 5 bases and J by 3 bases. The CDR3 DNA follows: TGTGCCAGCAGCCGGACAGGCCCTAATGAAAAACTGTTTTTT. It yields the protein CASSRTGPNEKLFF.

This chain connects TRBV27 to TRBJ2-2, with 11 bases identical to TRBD1. Germline assignment: CDR1 MNHEY and CDR2 SMNVEV (reference sequence). This CDR3 has 16 residues. Trimming at V came to 7 bases and at J to 7 bases, leaving 11 bases not matched to a gene. CDR3 protein: CASTFGGTGGFGELFF. CDR3 nucleotides: TGTGCCAGCACCTTTGGAGGGACAGGGGGATTCGGGGAGCTGTTTTTT.

The chain uses TRBV4-2 and TRBJ2-2, with a weak D call TRBD2 (6 bases). CDR3 length: 16 amino acids. The ends were cut back, 1 base at V and 1 base at J, with 10 bases in the middle. Per the germline V gene, CDR1 is LGHNA and CDR2 is YNFKEQ. CDR3 bases: TGTGCCAGCAGCCAAGTAATCGGGGGGAACACCGGGGAGCTGTTTTTT. Encoded protein: CASSQVIGGNTGELFF.

The chain has TRBV19 and TRBJ2-1, with 8 bases aligning to TRBD2. Trimming removed 7 bases from V and 7 bases from J; junction bases left unmatched: 15. Looked up from germline, CDR1 is LNHDA and CDR2 is SQIVND (reference sequence). The CDR3 has 16 residues. The CDR3, as DNA: TGTGCCAGTACCCCCCGCCAGGCTAGCGGGTGGAATGAGCAGTTCTTC. Translation: CASTPRQASGWNEQFF.

Only a few counts were recorded for this clonotype. This chain joins TRBV5-6 and TRBJ2-7, with TRBD2 matching 11 bases. Trimming took 4 bases from V and 0 from J; bases not matched to a gene: 9. Germline V gene lookup returns CDR1 SGHDT and CDR2 YYEEEE. This CDR3 comprises 17 residues. The DNA for the CDR3 is TGTGCCAGCAGCCCACCCCTAGCGGGGGGATCCTCCTACGAGCAGTACGTC. It translates to CASSPPLAGGSSYEQYV.

The chain employs TRBV9 and TRBJ2-7; D may be TRBD1 (7 bases). Trimming removed 3 bases at V and 5 bases at J, with 15 bases between. Germline V gene sequence: CDR1 SGDLS, CDR2 YYNGEE. The CDR3 sequence is 14 residues long. The CDR3 loop reads CASSAAGQTDEQYF. CDR3 DNA sequence: TGTGCCAGCAGCGCGGCGGGACAGACCGACGAGCAGTACTTC.

This clonotype was picked up a small number of times. The V and J genes are TRBV7-6 and TRBJ1-3, with TRBD1 matching over 8 bases. The V gene end was trimmed by 4 bases and the J gene end by 7 bases; junction bases not matched to a gene: 9. Germline CDR1 and CDR2: SGHVS and FNYEAQ. CDR3 size: 15 residues. The CDR3 sequence: CASSWPGGAGNTIYF. CDR3 bases: TGTGCCAGCAGCTGGCCAGGGGGCGCGGGGAACACCATATATTTT.

A few counts support this clonotype. The chain uses TRBV5-1 and TRBJ2-4; TRBD1 might be the D (5 bases). The CDR3 loop spans 14 amino acids. V lost 4 bases to trimming and J lost 6 bases, with 14 bases between them. CDR1 and CDR2 from the germline V gene are SGHRS and YFSETQ. CDR3 sequence: CASSPQGGGNIQYF. Written as DNA, the CDR3 is TGCGCCAGCAGCCCGCAGGGTGGTGGAAACATTCAGTACTTC.

This clonotype was observed a handful of times. The CDR3 region has the DNA TGCAGTGCTAGGGGGACTAGCGGGAGCCCCGGGTTCGATGAGCAGTTCTTC. Amino acids: CSARGTSGSPGFDEQFF. The V gene is TRBV20-1, the J gene TRBJ2-1; 14 bases align to TRBD2. With 3 bases clipped from V and 8 bases from J, the junction kept 12 bases outside the gene matches. This CDR3 has 17 residues. Per germline, CDR1 DFQATT and CDR2 SNEGSKA (reference sequence).

This chain links TRBV6-2 or TRBV6-3 with TRBJ2-7, with 8 bases that match TRBD2. Germline CDR1 MNHEY, CDR2 SVGEGT. The CDR3 contains 15 residues. After removal of 6 bases from V and 4 bases from J, the junction contained 11 bases not matched to a gene. For the CDR3, the DNA is TGTGCCAGCAGCCACCCGTCAAGCGGGAGTTACGAGCAGTACTTC. Translating it yields CASSHPSSGSYEQYF.

This clonotype was detected a few times. CDR3 residues: CASSLSGRTNEKLFF. CDR3 coding DNA: TGTGCCAGCAGTCTGTCGGGACGGACTAATGAAAAACTGTTTTTT. This sequence joins TRBV12-3 or TRBV12-4 and TRBJ1-4, with D possibly TRBD1 on 5 matching bases. This CDR3 is built from 15 residues. With 5 bases removed from V and 2 bases from J, the gap between germline ends came to 12 bases.

At least ten counts were recorded for this clonotype. The chain couples TRBV3-1 to TRBJ2-5; D ambiguous. V was cut by 0 bases and J by 5 bases, with 10 bases left in between. Germline V lookup: CDR1 LGHDT, CDR2 YNNKEL (reference sequence). This CDR3 spans 14 amino acids. The DNA of the CDR3 is TGTGCCAGCAGCCAAGATCCGGGTCGGGAGACCCAGTACTTC. Translated: CASSQDPGRETQYF.

This clonotype was detected ten times or more. The V call is TRBV20-1, the J call TRBJ1-1; a weak D match, TRBD1 (5 bases). Trimming shortened V by 3 bases and J by 0 bases, and 8 bases separated the two germline ends. Germline lookup yields CDR1 DFQATT and CDR2 SNEGSKA (reference sequence). The CDR3 length is 13 residues. In DNA, the CDR3 is TGCAGTGCTAGCCGGGGGATGAACACTGAAGCTTTCTTT. Protein: CSASRGMNTEAFF.

The chain employs TRBV5-1 and TRBJ2-3, with D perhaps TRBD1 (5 bases). The CDR3 has 13 amino acids. Germline assignment: CDR1 SGHRS and CDR2 YFSETQ. Trimming took 5 bases from V and 2 from J, leaving 9 bases between them. CDR3 coding DNA: TGCGCCAGCAGTGGGGCCCTCACAGATACGCAGTATTTT. It codes for CASSGALTDTQYF. The full variable domain, completed using reference TRBV5-1 and TRBJ2-3, is KAGVTQTPRYLIKTRGQQVTLSCSPISGHRSVSWYQQTPGQGLQFLFEYFSETQRNKGNFPGRFSGRQFSNSRSEMNVSTLELGDSALYLCASSGALTDTQYFGPGTRLTVL.

This clonotype was counted at least ten times. The chain uses TRBV3-1 and TRBJ1-1; D possibly corresponds to TRBD1 (5 bases). This CDR3 spans 14 amino acids. Germline V gene data show CDR1 as LGHDT and CDR2 as YNNKEL (reference sequence). V gave up 3 bases and J gave up 5 bases, with 13 bases separating them. CDR3 bases: TGTGCCAGCAGCCAGAGATCAGGGCGGACTGAAGCTTTCTTT. Its translation is CASSQRSGRTEAFF.

The chain couples TRBV6-1 to TRBJ1-1, with D perhaps TRBD1 (5 bases). This CDR3 contains 16 residues. The germline gives CDR1 MNHNS, CDR2 SASEGT. V lost 8 bases and J lost 1, with 20 bases in between. The CDR3 is CASLTKATTGNTEAFF. The CDR3 nucleotides are TGTGCCAGCCTCACGAAAGCAACCACAGGGAACACTGAAGCTTTCTTT.